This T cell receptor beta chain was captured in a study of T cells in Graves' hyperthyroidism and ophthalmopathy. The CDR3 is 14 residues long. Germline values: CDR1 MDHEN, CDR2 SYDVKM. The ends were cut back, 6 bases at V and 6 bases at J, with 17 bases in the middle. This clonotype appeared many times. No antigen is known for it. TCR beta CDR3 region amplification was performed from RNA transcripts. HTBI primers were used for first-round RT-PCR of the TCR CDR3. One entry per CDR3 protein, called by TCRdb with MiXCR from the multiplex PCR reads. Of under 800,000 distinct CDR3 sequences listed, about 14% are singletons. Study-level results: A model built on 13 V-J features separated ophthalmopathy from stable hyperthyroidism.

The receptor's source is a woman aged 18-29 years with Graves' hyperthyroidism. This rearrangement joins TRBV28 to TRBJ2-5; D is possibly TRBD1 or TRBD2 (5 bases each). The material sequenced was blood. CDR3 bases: TGTGCCAGCAGCCATATGGGGGATCGGAAGACCCAGTACTTC. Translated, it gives CASSHMGDRKTQYF.